Below, one TCR beta chain is given with its context. The data stem from a study of blood T cell repertoires in COVID-19. Using immunoSEQ multiplex PCR, the repertoire was profiled, and TCRdb retains in-frame clones only, with some absent. The sample gives 340,000 or so clones, about 86% of which show up once; approximately 4% is in the top ten. The V gene end was trimmed by 6 bases and the J gene end by 2 bases; junction bases not matched to a gene: 10. Germline loops: CDR1 MDHEN, CDR2 SYDVKM. The CDR3 spans 16 residues. This TCR was sampled from a woman between 40 and 50 years old with acute COVID-19. The chain has TRBV28 and TRBJ1-2; TRBD1 aligns across 9 bases. Source material: PBMCs or T cells enriched from blood (not recorded which). Here the CDR3 DNA reads TGTGCCAGCAGAAAAGGAGGGGACAGGGAGAACTATGGCTACACCTTC. Protein product: CASRKGGDRENYGYTF.